This is a list of T cell receptor beta chains from one sample in a study of tumor T cells in aggressive B-cell lymphoma. Profiled with immunoSEQ multiplex PCR; TCRdb holds only in-frame clones, not every one. Altogether 3,900 or so clones are present, more than 80% being singletons, with the ten largest covering roughly 3.6%. Material for sequencing was tumor tissue. The receptors come from an adult with diffuse large B cell lymphoma. The CDR3 runs from the conserved cysteine through the conserved F or W. A D gene is named only where the DNA matches it firmly. Size is omitted from some rows. Given values are once, few, many or a class for expanded clones.

size	V	D	J	CDR3	DNA
.	TRBV9	TRBD1	TRBJ1-1	CASSAPGTGNTEAFF	TGTGCCAGCAGCGCCCCCGGGACAGGGAACACTGAAGCTTTCTTT
few	TRBV27	TRBD2	TRBJ2-1	CASSLYSGLAGGPGSYNEQFF	TGTGCCAGCAGTTTGTATTCGGGACTAGCGGGGGGCCCCGGATCCTACAATGAGCAGTTCTTC
.	TRBV2	.	TRBJ1-2	CASLDSIVMGYGYTF	TGTGCCAGCCTGGACAGCATCGTGATGGGGTATGGCTACACCTTC
.	TRBV9	TRBD1	TRBJ1-2	CASSVDTGDGYGYTF	TGTGCCAGCAGCGTCGACACAGGGGACGGCTATGGCTACACCTTC
.	TRBV7-8	.	TRBJ1-5	CASSSRQGRPQHF	TGTGCCAGCAGCTCGAGGCAGGGAAGGCCCCAGCATTTT
few	TRBV11-2	.	TRBJ2-7	CASSSLLGQYEQYF	TGTGCCAGCAGCAGCCTTTTGGGGCAATACGAGCAGTACTTC
.	TRBV15	.	TRBJ1-1	CATSREGMDRPNTEAFF	TGTGCCACCAGCAGAGAGGGAATGGACAGACCGAACACTGAAGCTTTCTTT
.	TRBV5-1	TRBD1	TRBJ2-3	CASSLASGGIDTQYF	TGCGCCAGCAGCTTGGCCTCAGGGGGTATAGATACGCAGTATTTT
.	TRBV14	.	TRBJ1-1	CASSQEDSTEAFF	TGTGCCAGCAGCCAAGAGGACAGCACTGAAGCTTTCTTT
.	TRBV20-1	.	TRBJ1-2	CSARTDYDYTF	TGCAGTGCTAGAACGGACTATGACTACACCTTC
.	TRBV18	.	TRBJ1-1	CASSPTGHEAFF	TGTGCCAGCTCACCAACGGGACATGAAGCTTTCTTT
.	TRBV18	.	TRBJ1-1	CASSPRPGLNTEAFF	TGTGCCAGCTCACCGCGTCCGGGGTTGAACACTGAAGCTTTCTTT
.	TRBV4-3	TRBD2	TRBJ2-2	CASSPGLAGAGELFF	TGCGCCAGCAGCCCGGGACTAGCGGGGGCCGGGGAGCTGTTTTTT
.	TRBV5-4	.	TRBJ2-3	CASTTRGAGDTQYF	TGTGCCAGCACAACACGGGGGGCGGGGGATACGCAGTATTTT
.	TRBV5-1	.	TRBJ1-3	CASSSSSGNTIYF	TGCGCCAGCAGCTCATCCTCTGGAAACACCATATATTTT
.	TRBV4-2	.	TRBJ2-7	CASSRSPGNPRDEQYF	TGTGCCAGCAGCCGAAGCCCAGGGAACCCCAGGGACGAGCAGTACTTC
few	TRBV6-5	.	TRBJ1-2	CASSTPQGTNGYTF	TGTGCCAGCAGCACCCCTCAGGGGACCAATGGCTACACCTTC
.	TRBV7-3	TRBD1	TRBJ1-2	CASSPRTGGLNYGYTF	TGTGCCAGCAGCCCACGGACAGGGGGCTTAAACTATGGCTACACCTTC
.	TRBV4-3	.	TRBJ2-1	CASSQDRSATEQFF	TGCGCCAGCAGCCAAGATCGGTCAGCGACTGAGCAGTTCTTC
.	TRBV5-1	.	TRBJ1-6	CASSLENRVASPLHF	TGCGCCAGCAGCTTGGAAAACAGGGTAGCGTCACCCCTCCACTTT
.	TRBV29-1	.	TRBJ2-5	CSVDGQYETQYF	TGCAGCGTTGATGGCCAGTACGAGACCCAGTACTTC
.	TRBV13	TRBD1	TRBJ2-1	CASSSGTGASYNEQFF	TGTGCCAGCAGCTCCGGGACAGGAGCTTCCTACAATGAGCAGTTCTTC
.	TRBV30	.	TRBJ2-6	CAWSVSPGHSRANVLTF	TGTGCCTGGAGTGTAAGCCCGGGACACTCCAGGGCCAACGTCCTGACTTTC
.	TRBV7-9	.	TRBJ1-4	CASGQIETNEKLFF	TGTGCCAGCGGACAAATAGAGACTAATGAAAAACTGTTTTTT
.	TRBV11-2	TRBD2	TRBJ2-3	CASSGRLAGGPTDTQYF	TGTGCCAGCAGCGGGAGACTAGCGGGGGGACCCACAGATACGCAGTATTTT
.	TRBV7-3	TRBD2	TRBJ2-7	CASSLSTSGGSYEQYF	TGTGCCAGCAGCTTATCAACTAGCGGGGGCTCCTACGAGCAGTACTTC
.	TRBV5-1	.	TRBJ1-1	CASSLAEGGGTEAFF	TGCGCCAGCAGCTTGGCGGAGGGAGGGGGCACTGAAGCTTTCTTT
.	TRBV28	TRBD2	TRBJ2-3	CASSLLAEYTDTQYF	TGTGCCAGCAGTTTACTAGCGGAGTACACAGATACGCAGTATTTT
.	TRBV6-5	TRBD2	TRBJ2-1	CASTLAGSFNEQFF	TGTGCCAGCACACTAGCGGGGAGCTTCAATGAGCAGTTCTTC
.	TRBV27	TRBD1	TRBJ1-1	CASSSSGTVTEAFF	TGTGCCAGCAGTTCCTCAGGGACAGTCACTGAAGCTTTCTTT
.	TRBV27	.	TRBJ1-1	CASSPSGYTPNTEAFF	TGTGCCAGCAGTCCCTCCGGGTACACCCCGAACACTGAAGCTTTCTTT
.	TRBV28	.	TRBJ1-1	CASSLAPSPGKEAFF	TGTGCCAGCAGTTTGGCCCCAAGCCCAGGGAAGGAAGCTTTCTTT
.	TRBV5-1	TRBD2	TRBJ2-1	CASSAGLAGSSSYNEQFF	TGCGCCAGCAGCGCGGGACTAGCGGGATCGAGCTCCTACAATGAGCAGTTCTTC
.	TRBV4-3	TRBD1	TRBJ1-4	CASSQDWTGAGEKLFF	TGCGCCAGCAGCCAAGATTGGACAGGGGCAGGTGAAAAACTGTTTTTT
.	TRBV30	TRBD1	TRBJ2-4	CAWSWTGLGDIQYF	TGTGCCTGGAGCTGGACAGGTCTAGGAGACATTCAGTACTTC
.	TRBV9	.	TRBJ1-1	CASSSPDRPLNTEAFF	TGTGCCAGCAGCTCCCCAGACAGGCCCCTGAACACTGAAGCTTTCTTT
once	TRBV5-1	.	TRBJ1-6	CASSNLTGNSPLHF	TGCGCCAGCAGCAATTTAACAGGGAATTCACCCCTCCACTTT
.	TRBV27	TRBD1	TRBJ1-2	CASSSNLQGANYGYTF	TGTGCCAGCAGTTCTAACCTACAGGGGGCTAACTATGGCTACACCTTC
once	TRBV11-1	TRBD1	TRBJ1-5	CASSITGDQPQHF	TGTGCCAGCAGCATAACAGGGGATCAGCCCCAGCATTTT
.	TRBV15	.	TRBJ1-2	CATRPGVNDGYTF	TGTGCCACCAGACCGGGGGTAAACGATGGCTACACCTTC
few	TRBV9	.	TRBJ1-4	CASSAPLNEKLFF	TGTGCCAGCAGCGCCCCTCTTAATGAAAAACTGTTTTTT
.	TRBV4-3	TRBD1	TRBJ2-7	CASSQFSPGQGSHEQYF	TGCGCCAGCAGCCAATTTAGTCCGGGACAGGGCAGCCACGAGCAGTACTTC
.	TRBV7-9	TRBD1	TRBJ1-4	CASSFTSGTGDEKLFF	TGTGCCAGCAGCTTCACCTCCGGGACAGGGGATGAAAAACTGTTTTTT
.	TRBV6-5	TRBD1	TRBJ2-5	CASSYVGTGQKYF	TGTGCCAGCAGTTACGTCGGGACAGGCCAAAAGTACTTC
.	TRBV5-6	.	TRBJ2-7	CASSYGDLTYEQYF	TGTGCCAGCAGCTATGGCGACTTAACCTACGAGCAGTACTTC
.	TRBV5-1	TRBD1	TRBJ2-6	CASNDRGSGANVLTF	TGCGCCAGCAACGACAGGGGCTCTGGGGCCAACGTCCTGACTTTC
.	TRBV5-6	TRBD2	TRBJ2-3	CASSRTSGGYTDTQYF	TGTGCCAGCAGCCGGACTAGCGGGGGGTACACAGATACGCAGTATTTT
once	TRBV19	.	TRBJ1-1	CASSTQVNTEAFF	TGTGCCAGTAGTACCCAGGTGAACACTGAAGCTTTCTTT
.	TRBV9	TRBD1	TRBJ1-1	CASSVETGGVTEAFF	TGTGCCAGCAGCGTAGAGACAGGGGGGGTCACTGAAGCTTTCTTT
once	TRBV4-3	.	TRBJ1-2	CASSQAQGLRIHGYTF	TGCGCCAGCAGCCAGGCCCAGGGACTCAGAATTCATGGCTACACCTTC
.	TRBV29-1	TRBD1	TRBJ1-4	CSAQPGGVPEKLFF	TGCAGCGCTCAACCAGGGGGCGTCCCTGAAAAACTGTTTTTT
.	TRBV29-1	.	TRBJ1-1	CSVAHGTVNTEAFF	TGCAGCGTCGCCCACGGTACGGTAAACACTGAAGCTTTCTTT
.	TRBV4-2	TRBD2	TRBJ2-3	CASSQEEPGLAGGNTDTQYF	TGTGCCAGCAGCCAAGAAGAACCGGGACTAGCGGGGGGAAACACAGATACGCAGTATTTT
.	TRBV27	TRBD2	TRBJ2-1	CASSSLAGGGNNEQFF	TGTGCCAGCAGTTCCCTAGCGGGGGGCGGGAACAATGAGCAGTTCTTC
.	TRBV28	.	TRBJ2-7	CASSYYYEQYF	TGTGCCAGCAGTTATTACTACGAGCAGTACTTC